These T cell receptor beta chains were read from a single sample in a study of cytomegalovirus exposure and HLA in healthy donors. Sequenced by immunoSEQ multiplex PCR; TCRdb stores in-frame clones only, minus some. The table records approximately 110,000 clones, 73% of them present only once. The sequenced sample consisted of PBMCs. The receptors derive from a man aged 55 to 70 in good health and CMV-seropositive. CDR3s include the opening cysteine and the closing phenylalanine or tryptophan. Fields, in order: D gene, clone size, J gene, CDR3 length, V gene, CDR3 DNA, CDR3 protein. D genes are given only for firm matches. Some rows mark clone size as missing; the rest say once, few, many or name a class of expanded clone.

TRBD1	NA	TRBJ1-2	11	TRBV20-1	TGCAGTGCTGGGACAGACTATGGCTACACCTTC	CSAGTDYGYTF
TRBD1	NA	TRBJ2-2	15	TRBV29-1	TGCAGCGTTGAGACAAGGACAGGGGACACCGGGGAGCTGTTTTTT	CSVETRTGDTGELFF
TRBD2	few	TRBJ2-5	16	TRBV29-1	TGCAGCGTTGAAGATTATAGCGGGGGTATGGTAGAGACCCAGTACTTC	CSVEDYSGGMVETQYF
TRBD1	once	TRBJ1-6	14	TRBV5-4	TGTGCCAGCAGCGAGACAGGGATCAATTCACCCCTCCACTTT	CASSETGINSPLHF
NA	NA	TRBJ2-5	15	TRBV28	TGTGCCAGCAGTGGAAAGATGGGTTGGGAGGAGACCCAGTACTTC	CASSGKMGWEETQYF
NA	NA	TRBJ1-2	12	TRBV11-2	TGTGCCAGCCGTGGGGGGGCCCTTGGCTACACCTTC	CASRGGALGYTF
TRBD1	NA	TRBJ2-7	15	TRBV29-1	TGCAGCGTTGTATTGGGACAGCCGCTAATCTACGAGCAGTACTTC	CSVVLGQPLIYEQYF
TRBD1	NA	TRBJ2-5	17	TRBV2	TGTGCCAGCAGTGAAGTTAGGGAAGTTACAGGGGCCGAGACCCAGTACTTC	CASSEVREVTGAETQYF
TRBD1	NA	TRBJ2-6	17	TRBV5-4	TGTGCCAGCAGCGCAGGGGGCGCTTTCTCCGGGGCCAACGTCCTGACTTTC	CASSAGGAFSGANVLTF
TRBD1	NA	TRBJ1-3	18	TRBV5-1	TGCGCCAGCAGCCGTGGGACAGGGGGAATAACCTCTGGAAACACCATATATTTT	CASSRGTGGITSGNTIYF
NA	NA	TRBJ2-2	15	TRBV4-1	TGCGCCAGCAGCCAAGTGGGGGCCAAGACCGGGGAGCTGTTTTTT	CASSQVGAKTGELFF
NA	NA	TRBJ1-1	15	TRBV5-1	TGCGCCAGCAGGTTTTTAGTAGACCGGGGCACTGAAGCTTTCTTT	CASRFLVDRGTEAFF
TRBD1	NA	TRBJ2-7	14	TRBV28	TGTGCCAGCAAAAAGGACAGGGACTTCCACGAGCAGTACTTC	CASKKDRDFHEQYF
NA	few	TRBJ1-1	11	TRBV5-6	TGTGCCAGCAGCTTGAACAGGGTGGCTTTCTTT	CASSLNRVAFF
NA	NA	TRBJ2-1	12	TRBV9	TGTGCCAGCAGCCGTGTTGGTCGGGAGCAGTTCTTC	CASSRVGREQFF
TRBD1	few	TRBJ2-7	13	TRBV19	TGTGCCACCCGGGACAGGGCCTCCTACGAGCAGTACTTC	CATRDRASYEQYF
TRBD1	NA	TRBJ1-2	12	TRBV2	TGTGCCAGCAGTGGACAGGGGGAAGGCTACACCTTC	CASSGQGEGYTF
TRBD2	NA	TRBJ2-7	14	TRBV9	TGTGCCAGCAGCGTAGTGGCGGGGGAGAGTGAGCAGTACTTC	CASSVVAGESEQYF
TRBD1	NA	TRBJ1-4	15	TRBV7-2	TGTGCCAGCAGCACCCCCAGGGGGTCGCTGGGAAAACTGTTTTTT	CASSTPRGSLGKLFF
TRBD1	NA	TRBJ2-3	14	TRBV5-1	TGCGCCAGCAGCTTATACAGGGGCCCAGATACGCAGTATTTT	CASSLYRGPDTQYF
NA	NA	TRBJ1-6	16	TRBV5-1	TGCGCCAGCAGCTTGCCCGGGGACTCCTATAATTCACCCCTCCACTTT	CASSLPGDSYNSPLHF
NA	NA	TRBJ2-1	17	TRBV27	TGTGCCAGCAGTTTTATGGACTTCAGAACGCCTATAGCCCAACAGTTCTTC	CASSFMDFRTPIAQQFF
TRBD2	NA	TRBJ2-3	15	TRBV10-3	TGTGCCATCAGGGCGGGGGGCGAGGGCACAGATACGCAGTATTTT	CAIRAGGEGTDTQYF
TRBD1	NA	TRBJ1-4	18	TRBV5-3	TGTGCCAGAAGCTCGACAGGGACGGATTCGACAGGTAATGAAAAACTGTTTTTT	CARSSTGTDSTGNEKLFF
TRBD2	NA	TRBJ2-1	15	TRBV4-1	TGCGCCAGCAGCGAAGTACCGGGACTAGCCAATGAGCAGTTCTTC	CASSEVPGLANEQFF